A single T cell receptor beta chain is shown here with its context. Its target is not known. It was CD45RO-negative cells, positively selected for CCR7, that made up naive CD8 cells, with terminally differentiated effector memory CD45RA+ cells excluded. An assay was performed, and its level was deep. Genomic DNA from each subset was divided evenly over several immunoSEQ plates. DNA at 150 to 200 ng, 25,000 to 30,000 T cell genomes, went into sorted-subset replicate PCRs. Clones were sequenced by immunoSEQ multiplex PCR, and TCRdb holds only the in-frame ones, with some missing. In the table there are over 2 million clones, over 85% of which are singletons. This sample is part of a study of shared clonotypes between healthy human individuals. General study points: It was the non-shared clonotypes that had lower generation probabilities than clonotypes shared by all four donors.

With 3 bases removed from V and 2 bases from J, the gap between germline ends came to 15 bases. CDR1 and CDR2 (germline): WNHNN, SYGVQD (reference sequence). This CDR3 is built from 16 residues. Sequencing input: naive CD8+ T cells sorted from blood. This sequence was found in a man younger than 35 in good health. The chain is built from TRBV10-1 and TRBJ2-3, with TRBD2 as a possible D gene (6 bases). This CDR3 is CASSDIEEGPTDTQYF. CDR3 coding DNA: TGCGCCAGCAGTGATATTGAGGAGGGCCCCACAGATACGCAGTATTTT.